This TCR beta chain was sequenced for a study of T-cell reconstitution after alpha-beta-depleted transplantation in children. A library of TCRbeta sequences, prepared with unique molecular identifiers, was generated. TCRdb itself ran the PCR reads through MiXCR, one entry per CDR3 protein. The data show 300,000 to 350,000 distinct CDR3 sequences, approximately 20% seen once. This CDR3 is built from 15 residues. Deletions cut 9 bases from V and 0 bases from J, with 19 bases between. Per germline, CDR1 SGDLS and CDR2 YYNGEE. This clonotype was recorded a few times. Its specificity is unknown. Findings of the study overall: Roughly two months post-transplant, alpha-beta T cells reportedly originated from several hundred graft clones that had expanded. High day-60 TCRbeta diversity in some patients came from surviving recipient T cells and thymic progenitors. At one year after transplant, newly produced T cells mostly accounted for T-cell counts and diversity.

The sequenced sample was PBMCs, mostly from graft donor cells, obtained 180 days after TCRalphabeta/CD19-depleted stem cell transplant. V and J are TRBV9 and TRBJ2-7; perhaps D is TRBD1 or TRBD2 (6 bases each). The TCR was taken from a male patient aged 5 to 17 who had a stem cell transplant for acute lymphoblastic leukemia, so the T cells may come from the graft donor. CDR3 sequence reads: CATNPLPGASYEQYF. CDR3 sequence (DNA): TGTGCCACCAATCCGCTCCCGGGGGCCTCCTACGAGCAGTACTTC. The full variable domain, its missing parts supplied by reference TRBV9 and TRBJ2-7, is DSGVTQTPKHLITATGQRVTLRCSPRSGDLSVYWYQQSLDQGLQFLIQYYNGEERAKGNILERFSAQQFPDLHSELNLSSLELGDSALYFCATNPLPGASYEQYFGPGTRLTVT.